The clone carrying this T cell receptor beta chain has a handful of counts. These data originate in a study of T-cell memory formation after mild COVID-19. With 5 bases clipped from V and 7 bases from J, the junction kept 7 bases outside the gene matches. CDR3 size: 14 residues. Per germline, CDR1 SGHRS and CDR2 YFSETQ. TCRdb called the 5' RACE reads again in MiXCR, with one record for every CDR3 protein. The sample lists about 560,000 distinct CDR3 sequences, about 20% occurring once. The chain links TRBV5-1 to TRBJ2-1, with 9 positions matching TRBD1. The sequenced material came from PBMCs or a T cell subset sorted from them (not recorded which). This TCR derives from an adult woman who had mild COVID-19 (a few samples of this study predate the infection). Cell type and time point are not known. Here the CDR3 reads CASSIQGAGNEQFF. The CDR3 nucleotides are TGCGCCAGCAGTATACAGGGGGCTGGGAATGAGCAGTTCTTC.